A single T cell receptor (beta chain) is shown here with its context. This clonotype was observed a few times. No cognate antigen has been identified for it. Base qualities are not at hand, and no much larger clone is one base apart. The data are from a study of blood T cells in healthy people across ages (dated by TCRdb to about 2015). With regard to the full study: In model experiments, template switching captured roughly one uniquely barcoded TCR beta cDNA molecule for every two T cells. Age-related changes in TCR beta repertoire diversity were measured in the study by deep sequencing normalized with unique cDNA molecular identifiers. For two donors (one aged 18 to 30 and one aged 80 or older), the study analyzed two additional independent replicas of 1 million unique cDNA reads from the same blood draw. Four age groups were formed from the donors: young (average roughly 15 years), middle-aged (approximately 41), aged (about 62) and long-lived (roughly 88). To avoid experimental bias, donors of different ages were distributed randomly across sequencing lanes.

Findings and caveats that apply to the study as a whole: Since profiling was done on bulk unsorted PBMCs, naive and antigen-experienced compartments could not be conclusively compared. Because donor CMV infection status was unknown, age-related changes in expanded clonotypes were potentially confounded. Compared with the aged group, the long-lived group had more naive CD4+ T cells, fewer expanded clones and increased TCR diversity, suggesting age selection. Estimates of total diversity based on one million sequenced T cells were considered lower bounds and underestimates. Observed TCR beta diversity per million T cells fell roughly linearly with age, and a significant reduction was already apparent by age roughly 41. The percentage of naive T cells measured by flow cytometry correlated strongly with observed TCR beta diversity.

V was cut back by 1 base and J by 7 bases, leaving a gap of 9 bases between them. CDR3 length: 13 amino acids, cysteine to phenylalanine. This entry keeps only the CDR3 DNA: 39 bases, framed from base 1. Via the germline V gene (reference sequence), CDR1 is SGHKS and CDR2 YYEKEE. The library relied on 5' RACE. TCRdb lists the instrument as Illumina HiSeq 2500. The second PCR ran for roughly 7 to 12 cycles and used a J-beta primer mix along with a sample-barcoded 5' primer. Each TCR beta cDNA molecule received a unique molecular identifier from a template-switch 5' adaptor carrying 12 random nucleotides. Each sample yielded at least 2.5 million CDR3-containing paired-end reads. The Mint cDNA synthesis kit, primed by a TRBC-specific oligonucleotide, was used to synthesize first-strand cDNA from all RNA. After uracil-DNA glycosylase treatment, a first 18-cycle PCR used universal primers M1SS and BC2_uni_R on all cDNA. In the paper's pipeline: Each sample was normalized by randomly selecting 1 million high-quality reads, each carrying a distinct molecular identifier. Reads sharing molecular identifiers were discarded rather than binned into consensus sequences. MiTCR, run with a Q25 quality threshold and the strictest error-elimination algorithm, handled CDR3 identification, clonotype clustering and error correction. A nonparametric unseen species model using Euler transformation provided a lower-bound estimate of total TCR beta diversity. The public reads were reanalyzed by TCRdb: fastp trimming at Q25, MiXCR alignment, in-frame beta chains only. Each entry merges the rows of one CDR3 protein and shows their most common DNA and genes. V and J calls and clone size were set by TCRdb, not the authors. The sample has 710,000 or so distinct CDR3 sequences on record, about 20% of them singletons. The top ten clonotypes cover 22% of the sample.

Donors were under 40 systemically healthy Caucasian individuals from Russia aged roughly 6 to 100 years. Each donor gave approximately 9.4 milliliters of peripheral blood, drawn into EDTA-treated Vacutainer tubes. Ficoll-Paque density-gradient centrifugation was used to isolate PBMCs, with at least 7 million per sample. Trizol reagent was used to extract total RNA from the PBMCs, yielding at least 5.5 micrograms per sample. Naive CD45RAhigh/CD27high T cell percentages were measured by flow cytometry on a PBMC aliquot from every donor. The TCR was taken from a man in his sixties or seventies in good health. The rearranged segments are TRBV5-5 and TRBJ1-5, with no reliable assignment of the D segment. Sequenced input: blood. The DNA is as follows: TGTGCCAGCAGCTTGTTGTCGGGACAGCCCCAGCATTTT. It is translated as CASSLLSGQPQHF.